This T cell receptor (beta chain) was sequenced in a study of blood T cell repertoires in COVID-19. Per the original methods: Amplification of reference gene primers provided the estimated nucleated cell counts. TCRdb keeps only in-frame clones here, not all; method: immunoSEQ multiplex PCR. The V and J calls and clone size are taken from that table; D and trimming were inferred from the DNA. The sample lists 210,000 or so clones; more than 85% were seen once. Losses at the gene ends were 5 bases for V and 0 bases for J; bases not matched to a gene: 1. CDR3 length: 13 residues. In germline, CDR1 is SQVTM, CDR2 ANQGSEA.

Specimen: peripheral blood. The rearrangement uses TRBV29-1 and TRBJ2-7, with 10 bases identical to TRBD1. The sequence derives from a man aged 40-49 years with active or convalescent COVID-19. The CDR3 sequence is CSVRTGGSYEQYF. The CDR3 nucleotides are TGCAGCGTTAGGACAGGGGGCTCCTACGAGCAGTACTTC.